These T cell receptor beta chains were read from a single sample in a study of cytomegalovirus exposure and HLA in healthy donors. Generated by immunoSEQ multiplex PCR, the TCRdb table keeps only in-frame clones and is missing some. The sample contains around 150,000 clones, about 76% of which appear only once. Sequences were obtained from PBMCs. The receptors come from a human donor in good health. The CDR3 runs from the conserved cysteine through the conserved F or W. The order of the fields is clone size, J gene, D gene, V gene, CDR3 protein, CDR3 DNA. The D gene is left open where the match is weak. Only some rows state a clone size, as once, few, many or a class for expanded clones.

>-|TRBJ2-2|-|TRBV19
CASSTQTGELFF
TGTGCCAGTAGTACCCAAACCGGGGAGCTGTTTTTT
>once|TRBJ2-6|-|TRBV15
CATSSQDTYSGANVLTF
TGTGCCACCAGCTCACAGGACACCTACTCTGGGGCCAACGTCCTGACTTTC
>few|TRBJ1-4|-|TRBV2
CARRGLSTNEKLFF
TGTGCCAGGAGAGGGCTTTCGACTAATGAAAAACTGTTTTTT
>-|TRBJ2-7|TRBD1|TRBV7-6
CASSSQDRGGEQYF
TGTGCCAGCAGCTCACAAGACAGGGGAGGCGAGCAGTACTTC
>-|TRBJ1-2|-|TRBV10-3
CAIRSQEIYTF
TGTGCCATCAGGTCACAGGAGATCTACACCTTC
>once|TRBJ1-2|-|TRBV29-1
CSATILDYAFGYTF
TGCAGCGCTACAATACTGGACTATGCGTTCGGCTACACCTTC
>-|TRBJ1-1|TRBD1|TRBV19
CATRQGLNTEAFF
TGTGCCACCAGACAGGGGCTTAACACTGAAGCTTTCTTT
>once|TRBJ2-4|TRBD1|TRBV4-1
CASSRSGGSNIQYF
TGCGCCAGCAGCCGCTCAGGGGGATCAAACATTCAGTACTTC
>few|TRBJ1-3|-|TRBV29-1
CSVLASGNTIYF
TGCAGCGTTCTGGCCTCTGGAAACACCATATATTTT
>-|TRBJ2-1|TRBD2|TRBV28
CASPGLAGRNEQFF
TGTGCCAGTCCGGGACTAGCCGGCCGGAATGAGCAGTTCTTC
>-|TRBJ2-7|TRBD2|TRBV4-1
CASSLLAAEHEQYF
TGCGCCAGCAGCCTACTAGCGGCCGAGCACGAGCAGTACTTC
>-|TRBJ1-6|TRBD1|TRBV30
CAWEGQPNSPLHF
TGTGCCTGGGAGGGACAGCCTAATTCACCCCTCCACTTT
>-|TRBJ1-5|-|TRBV7-2
CASSLRYSNQPQHF
TGTGCCAGCAGCTTACGGTATAGCAATCAGCCCCAGCATTTT
>few|TRBJ1-6|TRBD1|TRBV4-1
CASSQGRSGTANSPLHF
TGCGCCAGCAGCCAAGGTCGTAGCGGGACAGCCAATTCACCCCTCCACTTT
>-|TRBJ2-1|-|TRBV7-3
CASSPTAGTTSSYNEQFF
TGTGCCAGCAGCCCGACCGCCGGGACAACAAGCTCCTACAATGAGCAGTTCTTC
>-|TRBJ1-6|-|TRBV7-9
CASSLRRGDSPLHF
TGTGCCAGCAGCTTACGCAGGGGAGATTCACCCCTCCACTTT
>few|TRBJ1-1|TRBD1|TRBV28
CASSLRQGSTEAFF
TGTGCCAGCAGTTTACGACAGGGGTCCACTGAAGCTTTCTTT
>few|TRBJ1-2|-|TRBV7-8
CASSLRSGGSYGYTF
TGTGCCAGCAGCTTAAGGTCGGGAGGGAGCTATGGCTACACCTTC
>-|TRBJ1-5|-|TRBV2
CASRHREYSNQPQHF
TGTGCCAGCAGGCACAGGGAGTATAGCAATCAGCCCCAGCATTTT
>few|TRBJ1-1|TRBD1|TRBV10-3
CAIRDRGPNTEAFF
TGTGCCATCCGGGACAGGGGTCCGAACACTGAAGCTTTCTTT
>-|TRBJ1-4|-|TRBV30
CAWSAGGEKLFF
TGTGCCTGGAGTGCCGGCGGTGAAAAACTGTTTTTT
>-|TRBJ2-1|TRBD2|TRBV5-6
CASSLARGRGREQFF
TGTGCCAGCAGCTTGGCCCGTGGGAGGGGAAGGGAGCAGTTCTTC
>-|TRBJ2-7|-|TRBV7-2
CASSRTDSYEQYF
TGTGCCAGCAGCCGGACTGACTCCTACGAGCAGTACTTC
>-|TRBJ1-1|TRBD1|TRBV2
CASSRDSSMNTEAFF
TGTGCCAGCTCTCGGGACAGCAGTATGAACACTGAAGCTTTCTTT
>-|TRBJ2-7|-|TRBV30
CAWSVLNYEQYF
TGTGCCTGGAGTGTACTCAACTACGAGCAGTACTTC
>once|TRBJ2-5|TRBD1|TRBV5-6
CASSLRAGGLETQYF
TGTGCCAGCAGCTTGAGAGCAGGGGGCTTGGAGACCCAGTACTTC
>-|TRBJ1-1|-|TRBV7-2
CASSFLAEAFF
TGTGCCAGCAGCTTCTTAGCTGAAGCTTTCTTT
>-|TRBJ2-1|TRBD2|TRBV18
CASSPLGLAGGRNEQFF
TGTGCCAGCTCACCCTTAGGCCTAGCGGGAGGCCGGAATGAGCAGTTCTTC
>-|TRBJ2-3|TRBD2|TRBV4-1
CASSQDVLAGTRDTQYF
TGCGCCAGCAGCCAAGATGTGCTAGCGGGGACGAGGGATACGCAGTATTTT
>-|TRBJ2-3|-|TRBV7-9
CASSLSSGDDTQYF
TGTGCCAGCAGCCTATCCTCGGGGGACGATACGCAGTATTTT
>few|TRBJ1-1|-|TRBV10-2
CASKGGGEAFF
TGCGCCAGCAAGGGAGGTGGGGAAGCTTTCTTT
>once|TRBJ2-1|-|TRBV10-2
CASRSTGYNEQFF
TGCGCCAGCCGTAGTACGGGCTACAATGAGCAGTTCTTC
>-|TRBJ1-1|-|TRBV10-1
CASSPGLVTEAFF
TGCGCCAGCAGCCCAGGGCTCGTCACTGAAGCTTTCTTT
>-|TRBJ2-2|TRBD2|TRBV19
CASSITSVVGELFF
TGTGCCAGTAGTATTACTAGCGTCGTCGGGGAGCTGTTTTTT
>-|TRBJ1-1|-|TRBV19
CASSFSGVGTEAFF
TGTGCCAGTAGTTTCTCAGGGGTGGGGACTGAAGCTTTCTTT
>-|TRBJ2-3|TRBD2|TRBV7-2
CASSLGASGMVDTQYF
TGTGCCAGCAGCCTCGGGGCTAGCGGGATGGTAGATACGCAGTATTTT
>-|TRBJ1-1|-|TRBV7-9
CASSLASGKVTEAFF
TGTGCCAGCAGCTTAGCTTCAGGGAAGGTGACTGAAGCTTTCTTT
>-|TRBJ1-2|-|TRBV7-2
CASSILSWGESGYTF
TGTGCCAGCAGCATCTTGAGTTGGGGGGAGAGTGGCTACACCTTC
>-|TRBJ1-2|-|TRBV4-1
CASSQDRQSYGYTF
TGCGCCAGCAGCCAAGATAGACAGAGCTATGGCTACACCTTC
>-|TRBJ1-1|-|TRBV28
CASSFSRGLMNTEAFF
TGTGCCAGCAGTTTTTCCAGGGGCCTAATGAACACTGAAGCTTTCTTT
>-|TRBJ2-7|-|TRBV6-5
CASSYSRDLAYEQYF
TGTGCCAGCAGTTACTCGCGGGACCTAGCCTACGAGCAGTACTTC
>-|TRBJ2-1|TRBD2|TRBV7-6
CASSQIGLAGPHNEQFF
TGTGCCAGCAGCCAAATAGGTCTAGCGGGACCTCACAATGAGCAGTTCTTC
>-|TRBJ2-7|-|TRBV30
CAWSIRPGWPYEQYF
TGTGCCTGGAGCATAAGACCGGGTTGGCCCTACGAGCAGTACTTC
>-|TRBJ2-3|TRBD2|TRBV6-1
CASSTSGETDTQYF
TGTGCCAGCAGTACTAGCGGGGAGACAGATACGCAGTATTTT
>-|TRBJ2-7|-|TRBV6-5
CASSAGGLGTTEQYF
TGTGCCAGCAGTGCCGGGGGACTCGGGACGACGGAGCAGTACTTC
>-|TRBJ2-3|TRBD2|TRBV15
CATSAASGGTDTQYF
TGTGCCACCAGCGCAGCGAGCGGGGGCACAGATACGCAGTATTTT
>-|TRBJ2-7|-|TRBV30
CAFTSSYEQYF
TGTGCCTTCACTTCCTCCTACGAGCAGTACTTC
>-|TRBJ1-1|-|TRBV14
CASSHPGGWAEAFF
TGTGCCAGCAGCCACCCCGGGGGATGGGCTGAAGCTTTCTTT
>-|TRBJ1-1|-|TRBV20-1
CSASGGTEAFF
TGCAGTGCTAGTGGAGGGACTGAAGCTTTCTTT
>-|TRBJ1-6|-|TRBV7-6
CASSLGGSGNSPLHF
TGTGCCAGCAGCTTGGGAGGGTCAGGGAATTCACCCCTCCACTTT
>few|TRBJ2-7|-|TRBV6-6
CASSSLLGGSSYEQYF
TGTGCCAGCAGCTCCCTGTTGGGGGGATCCTCCTACGAGCAGTACTTC
>-|TRBJ1-2|-|TRBV29-1
CSVEKSQALFGGFYGYTF
TGCAGCGTTGAAAAATCCCAAGCTTTATTCGGGGGGTTCTATGGCTACACCTTC
>few|TRBJ2-6|-|TRBV7-2
CASSITRRGANVLTF
TGTGCCAGCAGCATTACCCGCCGGGGGGCCAACGTCCTGACTTTC